This T cell receptor (beta chain) originates from a study of blood T cell repertoires in COVID-19. The method was immunoSEQ multiplex PCR; TCRdb's version includes in-frame clones alone and lacks a portion of them. The top ten hold approximately 2.4% of the sample, which has 250,000 or so clones, roughly 84% seen once. Between the trimmed V and J ends, which lost 3 bases and 0 bases, there was a span of 16 bases. Germline loops: CDR1 KGHSH, CDR2 LQKENI. The CDR3 totals 17 residues. The sequenced material came from peripheral blood. This sequence joins TRBV18 and TRBJ2-3; the D gene is possibly TRBD2 (7 bases). The TCR was taken from a man aged 35-49 years who had recovered from COVID-19. CDR3 nucleotide sequence: TGTGCCAGCTCACCGTTCGGCGGGGGCATCAGCACAGATACGCAGTATTTT. Translation gives CASSPFGGGISTDTQYF.